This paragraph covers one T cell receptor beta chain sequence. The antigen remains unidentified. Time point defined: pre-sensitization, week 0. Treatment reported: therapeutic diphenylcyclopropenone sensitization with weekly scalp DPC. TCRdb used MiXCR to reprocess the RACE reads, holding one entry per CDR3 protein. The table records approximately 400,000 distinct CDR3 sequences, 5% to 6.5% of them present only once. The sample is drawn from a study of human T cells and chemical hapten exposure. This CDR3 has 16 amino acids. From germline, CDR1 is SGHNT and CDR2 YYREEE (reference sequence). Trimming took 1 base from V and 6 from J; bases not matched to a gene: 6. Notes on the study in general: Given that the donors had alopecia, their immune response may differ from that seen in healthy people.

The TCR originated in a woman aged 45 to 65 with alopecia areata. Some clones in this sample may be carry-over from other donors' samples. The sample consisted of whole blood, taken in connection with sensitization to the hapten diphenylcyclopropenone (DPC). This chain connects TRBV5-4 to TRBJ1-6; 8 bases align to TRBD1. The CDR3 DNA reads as TGTGCCAGCAGCTTGAACCAGGGGGCGTTTAATTCACCCCTCCACTTT. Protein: CASSLNQGAFNSPLHF.